The 16 T cell receptor beta chains below were found in one sample sequenced in a study of T-cell reconstitution after alpha-beta-depleted transplantation in children. A library of TCRbeta sequences, prepared with unique molecular identifiers, was generated. TCRdb re-called the PCR reads through MiXCR, storing one row per CDR3 protein. The profile shows 250,000 to 300,000 distinct CDR3 sequences, 11% of them singletons. Sequencing used peripheral blood, obtained 180 days after TCRalphabeta/CD19-depleted stem cell transplant. The receptors here all came from a male patient between 2 and 10 years old who had a stem cell transplant for chronic granulomatous disease, so the T cells may come from the graft donor.

In this sample, this clonotype turned up many times. The V and J genes are TRBV19 and TRBJ1-5; possibly TRBD1 for D (5 bases). V gave up 3 bases and J gave up 1 base, with 16 bases separating them. The CDR3 covers 17 residues. CDR1 is LNHDA, CDR2 SQIVND, per germline (reference sequence). The CDR3 protein is CASSMGPGGWSNQPQHF. In nucleotides, the CDR3 is TGTGCCAGTAGTATGGGGCCCGGCGGATGGAGCAATCAGCCCCAGCATTTT.

Remarks on this clonotype: Possible read error: a much larger clone is one base away. The chain uses TRBV5-6 and TRBJ2-7, with D unclear. CDR1 SGHDT and CDR2 YYEEEE come from the germline V gene. Trimming pared 0 bases from V and 0 bases from J, leaving 10 bases between. This CDR3 is built from 15 residues. CDR3 in amino acids: CASSLVNASSYEQYF. The CDR3 nucleotides read TGTGCCAGCAGCTTGGTGAACGCCTCCTCCTACGAGCAGTACTTC.

The sample holds a few counts of this clonotype. The chain is built from TRBV18 and TRBJ1-6; 7 nucleotides agree with TRBD1. The J segment lost 10 bases and the V segment lost 3 bases, leaving 12 bases of the junction unmatched. The CDR3 has 16 amino acids. The germline V gene has CDR1 KGHSH and CDR2 LQKENI. The CDR3 protein is CASSPTRGQNLSPLHF. Written as DNA, the CDR3 is TGTGCCAGCTCACCCACACGGGGACAGAATCTCTCACCCCTCCACTTT.

This clonotype has ten or more counts. V usage is TRBV7-9 and J usage is TRBJ2-3; 10 positions match TRBD2. Germline CDR1 reads SEHNR; CDR2 reads FQNEAQ (reference sequence). The length of the CDR3 is 16 residues. The V gene end was trimmed by 5 bases and the J gene end by 0 bases; junction bases not matched to a gene: 5. CDR3 nucleotides: TGTGCCAGCAGCAGTAGCGGGGGGACTAGCACAGATACGCAGTATTTT. It translates to CASSSSGGTSTDTQYF.

The chain is built from TRBV5-4 and TRBJ2-3, with 7 bases matching TRBD2. The CDR3 is 15 amino acids. Per germline, CDR1 SGHNT and CDR2 YYREEE (reference sequence). V was clipped by 3 bases and J by 1 base; unmatched bases: 5. The CDR3 is CASSSGGSGTDTQYF. The DNA for the CDR3 is TGTGCCAGCAGCTCGGGGGGATCGGGCACAGATACGCAGTATTTT.

This clonotype was seen a handful of times. The V call is TRBV7-3, the J call TRBJ2-3; TRBD2 aligns across 8 bases. CDR3 length: 15 amino acids. With 3 bases clipped from V and 0 bases from J, the junction kept 2 bases outside the gene matches. Germline CDR1 reads SGHTA; CDR2 reads FQGTGA. The DNA of the CDR3 is TGTGCCAGCAGCTTCCAGCGGGGGAGCACAGATACGCAGTATTTT. Translating it yields CASSFQRGSTDTQYF. The whole variable domain, filled in from reference TRBV7-3 and TRBJ2-3, reads GAGVSQTPSNKVTEKGKYVELRCDPISGHTALYWYRQSLGQGPEFLIYFQGTGAADDSGLPNDRFFAVRPEGSVSTLKIQRTERGDSAVYLCASSFQRGSTDTQYFGPGTRLTVL.

Ten or more counts support this clonotype. V and J are TRBV20-1 and TRBJ2-5, with TRBD2 identical over 7 bases. This CDR3 region has 16 residues. V trimming: 1 base; J trimming: 5 bases; junction bases outside the gene matches: 13. Germline loops: CDR1 DFQATT, CDR2 SNEGSKA (reference sequence). The CDR3 protein is CSARAPQRGSPETQYF. As DNA, the CDR3 is TGCAGTGCTAGAGCGCCGCAGCGGGGTTCTCCGGAGACCCAGTACTTC.

The CDR3 DNA reads as TGTGCCAGCAGTTACCTGCGGCGGGAGGGCCTTCACCAAGAGACCCAGTACTTC. Protein sequence: CASSYLRREGLHQETQYF. The chain has TRBV6-2 or TRBV6-3 and TRBJ2-5; 9 bases fit TRBD2. The CDR3 consists of 18 residues. After removal of 2 bases from V and 0 bases from J, the junction contained 10 bases not matched to a gene. Germline CDR1 reads MNHEY; CDR2 reads SVGEGT.

V usage is TRBV4-1 and J usage is TRBJ2-7; 8 bases line up with TRBD2. Losses at the gene ends were 1 base for V and 6 bases for J; bases not matched to a gene: 14. Germline V gene data show CDR1 as MGHRA and CDR2 as YSYEKL. The CDR3 length is 17 residues. This chain's CDR3 is CASSQVTTPGLVSEQYF. The DNA for the CDR3 is TGCGCCAGCAGCCAAGTCACGACTCCGGGACTAGTAAGCGAGCAGTACTTC.

This sequence joins TRBV7-8 and TRBJ2-5, with D uncertain. CDR1 SGHVS and CDR2 FQNEAQ come from the germline V gene. Trimming cost V 4 bases and J 0 bases, with 27 bases left between them. CDR3 size: 20 residues. CDR3 in amino acids: CASSSWVPVRYPMYQETQYF. The CDR3 DNA follows: TGTGCCAGCAGCTCATGGGTTCCGGTCCGATACCCAATGTACCAAGAGACCCAGTACTTC.

This clonotype was observed many times. This chain links TRBV11-2 with TRBJ2-1; 10 positions match TRBD2. Germline V gene data show CDR1 as SGHAT and CDR2 as FQNNGV. V lost 3 bases and J lost 2; bases outside the gene matches: 4. This CDR3 has 16 amino acids. CDR3 in amino acids: CASSFGAGGPYNEQFF. The CDR3 nucleotides are TGTGCCAGCAGCTTTGGAGCGGGAGGGCCCTACAATGAGCAGTTCTTC.

This clonotype was picked up many times. This chain's CDR3 is CASTWMGELFF. CDR3 sequence (DNA): TGTGCCAGCACCTGGATGGGGGAGCTGTTTTTT. The chain is built from TRBV6-2 or TRBV6-3 and TRBJ2-2; D unresolved. CDR3 length: 11 residues. CDR1 and CDR2 from the germline V gene are MNHEY and SVGEGT. V lost 7 bases and J 8 bases, leaving 8 bases between the germline ends.

This clonotype has ten or more counts. This chain uses TRBV6-5 with TRBJ2-1, with D perhaps matching TRBD1 (6 bases). CDR1 and CDR2 (germline): MNHEY, SVGAGI. Deletions cut 2 bases from V and 3 bases from J, with 11 bases between. This CDR3 is built from 15 residues. Here the CDR3 reads CASSYRGHDYNEQFF. The CDR3 DNA reads TGTGCCAGCAGTTACCGGGGACACGACTACAATGAGCAGTTCTTC.

About this clonotype itself: A much more abundant neighbour one base away suggests this may be a read error. CDR3 protein: CASRDNLSMRGQETPYF. The DNA for the CDR3 is TGTGCCAGCAGAGATAACCTTTCAATGCGGGGCCAAGAGACCCCGTACTTC. The rearrangement links TRBV28 to TRBJ2-5; D perhaps matches TRBD2 (6 bases). In germline, CDR1 is MDHEN, CDR2 SYDVKM. This CDR3 contains 17 residues.

There are many counts of this clonotype. Written as DNA, the CDR3 is TGCAGCGGAGTAGCGGGAGTATTTGAGCAGTTCTTC. This codes for CSGVAGVFEQFF. This chain links TRBV29-1 with TRBJ2-1, with 9 positions matching TRBD2. In germline, CDR1 is SQVTM, CDR2 ANQGSEA. The CDR3 contains 12 residues. The J segment lost 9 bases and the V segment lost 7 bases, leaving 7 bases of the junction unmatched.

This clonotype has a count of ten or more. This rearrangement joins TRBV7-9 to TRBJ2-7, with TRBD1 matching over 10 bases. Losses at the gene ends were 7 bases for V and 5 bases for J; bases not matched to a gene: 5. Germline loops: CDR1 SEHNR, CDR2 FQNEAQ (reference sequence). There are 13 residues in the CDR3. Written as DNA, the CDR3 is TGTGCCAGCACCGTGACAGGGGGCGACGAGCAGTACTTC. Translation: CASTVTGGDEQYF.